A selection of T cell receptor beta chains follows, all from one sample in a study of T cell responses to AZD1222 COVID-19 vaccine. Profiled with immunoSEQ multiplex PCR; TCRdb holds only in-frame clones, not every one. The table records roughly 90,000 clones, approximately 83% of them present only once. The sample in question was peripheral blood, obtained on day 0 of AZD1222 vaccination. The receptor set was obtained from an adult in good health. CDR3s include the opening cysteine and the closing phenylalanine or tryptophan. The D gene is left open where the match is weak.

J: TRBJ1-2; D: TRBD1; V: TRBV6-5; CDR3: CASTQLGQGNYGYTF; DNA: TGTGCCAGCACCCAACTGGGACAGGGCAACTATGGCTACACCTTC
J: TRBJ2-5; D: NA; V: TRBV20-1; CDR3: CSASSWDLSRIGTQYF; DNA: TGCAGTGCTAGTTCTTGGGACTTGAGTCGAATAGGGACCCAGTACTTC
J: TRBJ1-2; D: NA; V: TRBV5-6; CDR3: CASLEWTLFTGYGYTF; DNA: TGTGCCAGCCTCGAATGGACTCTCTTTACGGGCTATGGCTACACCTTC
J: TRBJ2-5; D: TRBD1; V: TRBV5-1; CDR3: CASSPQTGGRGETQYF; DNA: TGCGCCAGCAGCCCGCAGACAGGGGGCCGGGGGGAGACCCAGTACTTC
J: TRBJ1-5; D: NA; V: TRBV19; CDR3: CASSIPSGRYSNQPQHF; DNA: TGTGCCAGTAGTATCCCTTCAGGCAGGTATAGCAATCAGCCCCAGCATTTT
J: TRBJ2-7; D: TRBD1; V: TRBV11-2; CDR3: CASSPGQGEIVTYEQYF; DNA: TGTGCCAGCAGCCCCGGACAGGGGGAGATAGTAACCTACGAGCAGTACTTC
J: TRBJ1-3; D: NA; V: TRBV30; CDR3: CAWSRGTGNTIYF; DNA: TGTGCCTGGAGTCGAGGGACTGGAAACACCATATATTTT
J: TRBJ2-2; D: TRBD1; V: TRBV19; CDR3: CASKVGTANTGELFF; DNA: TGTGCCAGTAAGGTTGGGACAGCGAACACCGGGGAGCTGTTTTTT
J: TRBJ1-1; D: NA; V: TRBV19; CDR3: CASKQPNTEAFF; DNA: TGTGCCAGTAAACAGCCGAACACTGAAGCTTTCTTT
J: TRBJ1-4; D: NA; V: TRBV7-9; CDR3: CASSLSINPGPNEKLFF; DNA: TGTGCCAGCAGCTTATCAATAAACCCGGGACCTAATGAAAAACTGTTTTTT
J: TRBJ1-1; D: TRBD1; V: TRBV30; CDR3: CAWSSGQGITEAFF; DNA: TGTGCCTGGAGTAGCGGACAGGGCATCACTGAAGCTTTCTTT
J: TRBJ1-6; D: NA; V: TRBV3-1/TRBV3-2; CDR3: CASSQERGDNSPLHF; DNA: TGTGCCAGCAGCCAAGAACGAGGGGACAATTCACCCCTCCACTTT
J: TRBJ2-5; D: TRBD1; V: TRBV6-5; CDR3: CASSSTGILETQYF; DNA: TGTGCCAGCAGTTCGACAGGGATCCTGGAGACCCAGTACTTC
J: TRBJ2-1; D: TRBD2; V: TRBV5-1; CDR3: CASSPREGIGNEQFF; DNA: TGCGCCAGCAGCCCCAGGGAGGGTATTGGGAATGAGCAGTTCTTC